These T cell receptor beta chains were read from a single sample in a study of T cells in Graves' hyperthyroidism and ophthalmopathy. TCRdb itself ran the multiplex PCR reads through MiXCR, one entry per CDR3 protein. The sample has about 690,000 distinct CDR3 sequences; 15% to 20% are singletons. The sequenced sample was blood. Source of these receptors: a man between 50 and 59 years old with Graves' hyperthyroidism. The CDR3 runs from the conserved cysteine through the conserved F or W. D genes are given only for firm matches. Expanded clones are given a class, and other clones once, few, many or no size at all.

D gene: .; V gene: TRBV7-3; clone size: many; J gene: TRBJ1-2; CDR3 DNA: TGTGCCAGCAGCTCGCAGGGGTTCGACGGCTACACCTTC; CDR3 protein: CASSSQGFDGYTF
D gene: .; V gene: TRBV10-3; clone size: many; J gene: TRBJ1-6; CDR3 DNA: TGTGCCATCAGTGCGGGGGGGAGACAGGATTCACCCCTCCACTTT; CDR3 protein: CAISAGGRQDSPLHF
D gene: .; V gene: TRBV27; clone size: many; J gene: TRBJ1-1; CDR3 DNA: TGTGCCAGCAGTTTAATCATAAGCAGTGAAGCTTTCTTT; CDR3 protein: CASSLIISSEAFF
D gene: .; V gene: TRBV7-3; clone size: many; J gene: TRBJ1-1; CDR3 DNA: TGTGCCAGCAGCATCGGAAGACGGGAAATGAACACTGAAGCTTTCTTT; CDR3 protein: CASSIGRREMNTEAFF
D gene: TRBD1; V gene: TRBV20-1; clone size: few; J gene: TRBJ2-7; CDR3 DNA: TGCAGTGCTGGCCGGGACAGTGGGGTCCCCGAGCAGTACTTC; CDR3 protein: CSAGRDSGVPEQYF
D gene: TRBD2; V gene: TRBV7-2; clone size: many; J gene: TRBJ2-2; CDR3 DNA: TGTGCCAGCAGCTTAGATTATCTAGCGGGGAACACCGGGGAGCTGTTTTTT; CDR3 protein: CASSLDYLAGNTGELFF
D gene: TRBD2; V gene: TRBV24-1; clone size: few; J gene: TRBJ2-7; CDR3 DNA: TGTGCCACCAGTGGGACTAGCGGGAGTTACGAGCAGTACTTC; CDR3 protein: CATSGTSGSYEQYF
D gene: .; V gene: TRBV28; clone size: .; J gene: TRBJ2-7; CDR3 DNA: TGTGCCAGCAGTAAATCTTACGAGCAGTACTTC; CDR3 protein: CASSKSYEQYF
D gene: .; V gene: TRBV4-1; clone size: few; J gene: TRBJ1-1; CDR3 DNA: TGCGCCAGCAGCCAACCTGGGACCGAGGGTACTGAAGCTTTCTTT; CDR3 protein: CASSQPGTEGTEAFF
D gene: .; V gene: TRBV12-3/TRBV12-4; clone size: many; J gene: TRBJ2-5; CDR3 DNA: TGTGCCAGCAGCCCCGAGGGCCACCAAGAGACCCAGTACTTC; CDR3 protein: CASSPEGHQETQYF
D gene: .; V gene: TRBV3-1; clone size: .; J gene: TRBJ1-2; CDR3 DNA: TGTGCCAGCAGCCAAGAAGGCACGGGCCACACCTTC; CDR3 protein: CASSQEGTGHTF
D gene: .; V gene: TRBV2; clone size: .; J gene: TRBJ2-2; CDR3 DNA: TGTGCCAGCAGTGAATTGATAACCGGGGAGCTGTTTTTT; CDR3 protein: CASSELITGELFF
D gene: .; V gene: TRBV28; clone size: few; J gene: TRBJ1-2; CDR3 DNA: TGTGCCAGCAGTACTCACAATGGCTACACCTTC; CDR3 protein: CASSTHNGYTF
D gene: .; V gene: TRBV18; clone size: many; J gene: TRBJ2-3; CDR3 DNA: TGTGCCAGCTCACCGACCGGAACCAGACCAGATACGCAGTATTTT; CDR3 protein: CASSPTGTRPDTQYF
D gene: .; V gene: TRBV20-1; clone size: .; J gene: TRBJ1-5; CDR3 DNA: TGCAGTGCAGCTGCGCCGGACAGCAAAAATCAGCCCCAGCATTTT; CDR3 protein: CSAAAPDSKNQPQHF
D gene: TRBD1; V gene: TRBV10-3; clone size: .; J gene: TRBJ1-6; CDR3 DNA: TGTGCCATCAGTGATGACAGGGGGATAGATTCACCCCTCCACTTT; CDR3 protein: CAISDDRGIDSPLHF
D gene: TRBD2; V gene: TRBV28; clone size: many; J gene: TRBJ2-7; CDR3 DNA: TGTGCCAGCAGTCCTCCCTTTCGACGGGGGGTCTACGAGCAGTACTTC; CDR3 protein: CASSPPFRRGVYEQYF
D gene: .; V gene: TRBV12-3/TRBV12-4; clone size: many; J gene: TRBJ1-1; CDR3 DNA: TGTGCCAGCAGTTTAGCGAAACAGGGAATATGGTCCACTGAAGCTTTCTTT; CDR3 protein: CASSLAKQGIWSTEAFF
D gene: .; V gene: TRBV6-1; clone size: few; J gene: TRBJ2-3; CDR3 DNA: TGTGCCAGCAGGACAGGACTCGCCACAGATACGCAGTATTTT; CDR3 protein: CASRTGLATDTQYF
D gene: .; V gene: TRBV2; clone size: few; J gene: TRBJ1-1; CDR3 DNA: TGTGCCAGCAGTGAAGAGGCGAACACTGAAGCTTTCTTT; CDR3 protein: CASSEEANTEAFF
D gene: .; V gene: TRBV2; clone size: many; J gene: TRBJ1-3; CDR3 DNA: TGTGCCAGCAGTGAACGCAGGGGCACCTCTGGAAACACCATATATTTT; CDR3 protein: CASSERRGTSGNTIYF
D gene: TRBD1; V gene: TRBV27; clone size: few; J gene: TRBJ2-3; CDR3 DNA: TGTGCCAGCAGTTTAAGGGCAGGGGGCGGCTCGGATCCAGATACGCAGTATTTT; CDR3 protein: CASSLRAGGGSDPDTQYF
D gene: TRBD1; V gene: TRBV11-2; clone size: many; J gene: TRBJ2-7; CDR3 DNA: TGTGCCAGCAGCCCCCTCGCTACGGGACAGGGCTACGAGCAGTACTTC; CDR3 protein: CASSPLATGQGYEQYF
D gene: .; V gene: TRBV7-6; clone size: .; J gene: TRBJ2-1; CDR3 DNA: TGTGCCCCAGGGCAGCAGTTCTTC; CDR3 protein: CAPGQQFF
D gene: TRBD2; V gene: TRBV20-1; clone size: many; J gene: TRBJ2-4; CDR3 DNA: TGCAGTGCTAGAGATCTCCAGCTAGCGGGAGGTTACATTCAGTACTTC; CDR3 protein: CSARDLQLAGGYIQYF